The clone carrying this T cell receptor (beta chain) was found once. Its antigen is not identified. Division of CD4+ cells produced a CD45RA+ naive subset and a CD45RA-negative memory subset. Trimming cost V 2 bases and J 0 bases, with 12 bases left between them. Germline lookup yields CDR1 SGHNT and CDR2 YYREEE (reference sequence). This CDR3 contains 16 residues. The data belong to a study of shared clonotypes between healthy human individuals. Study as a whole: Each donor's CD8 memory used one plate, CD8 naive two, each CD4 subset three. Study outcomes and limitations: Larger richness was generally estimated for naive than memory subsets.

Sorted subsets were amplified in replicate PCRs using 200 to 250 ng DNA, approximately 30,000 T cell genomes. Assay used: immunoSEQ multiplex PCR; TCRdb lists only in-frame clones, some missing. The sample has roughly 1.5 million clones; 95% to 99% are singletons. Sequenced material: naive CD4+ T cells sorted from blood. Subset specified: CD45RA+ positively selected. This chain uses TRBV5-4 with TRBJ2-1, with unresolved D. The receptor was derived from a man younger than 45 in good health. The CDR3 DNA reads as TGTGCCAGCAGCTTCACCGCGCTACCCTCCTACAATGAGCAGTTCTTC. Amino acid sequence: CASSFTALPSYNEQFF.